A selection of T cell receptor beta chains follows, all from one sample in a study of blood T cell repertoires in COVID-19. Only in-frame clones appear in the TCRdb table, and some are missing; sequencing was by immunoSEQ multiplex PCR. The table lists 170,000 or so clones, 65% to 85% of them singletons. The sequenced material came from peripheral blood. The receptors come from a woman aged 40-49 years with COVID-19, enrolled during active disease. Each CDR3 is given with its conserved first and last residue. A D gene is named only where the DNA matches it firmly. Rows give clone size only sometimes, using once, few, many, or a class for an expanded clone.

d_gene	abundance	j_gene	v_gene	CDR3aa	CDR3nt
TRBD1	-	TRBJ1-1	TRBV19	CASAAGQGVSEAFF	TGTGCCAGTGCCGCGGGACAGGGTGTATCTGAAGCTTTCTTT
TRBD1	-	TRBJ1-2	TRBV29-1	CSVDDPPDRGSYGYTF	TGCAGCGTTGACGATCCCCCCGACAGGGGAAGTTATGGCTACACCTTC
TRBD1	-	TRBJ1-3	TRBV7-9	CASSFPTGGGGNTIYF	TGTGCCAGCAGCTTTCCGACAGGGGGCGGTGGAAACACCATATATTTT
-	-	TRBJ1-2	TRBV9	CASSVGSYGYTF	TGTGCCAGCAGCGTAGGGAGCTATGGCTACACCTTC
TRBD1	-	TRBJ2-7	TRBV12-5	CASGHDRGYEQYF	TGTGCTAGTGGTCATGACAGGGGGTACGAGCAGTACTTC
-	-	TRBJ2-5	TRBV10-1	CASSDPGVGDQETQYF	TGCGCCAGCAGTGACCCGGGAGTCGGGGATCAAGAGACCCAGTACTTC
-	once	TRBJ2-7	TRBV19	CASSISWQGYEQYF	TGTGCCAGTAGTATCTCCTGGCAGGGGTACGAGCAGTACTTC
-	-	TRBJ2-1	TRBV10-1	CASSAAGPYNEQFF	TGCGCCAGCAGTGCGGCAGGGCCCTACAATGAGCAGTTCTTC
-	once	TRBJ2-7	TRBV28	CASSPGPSPYEQYF	TGTGCCAGCAGTCCGGGTCCTAGCCCCTACGAGCAGTACTTC
-	-	TRBJ2-7	TRBV2	CASGTRETYEQYF	TGTGCCAGCGGTACGAGGGAAACATACGAGCAGTACTTC
TRBD1	-	TRBJ1-1	TRBV6-5	CASRPRGSRAFF	TGTGCCAGCAGGCCCAGGGGGTCTCGGGCTTTCTTT
-	once	TRBJ1-1	TRBV6-1	CASSERQHNTEAFF	TGTGCCAGCAGTGAAAGACAGCATAACACTGAAGCTTTCTTT
-	-	TRBJ1-1	TRBV19	CASSVWPEAFF	TGTGCCAGTAGTGTTTGGCCCGAAGCTTTCTTT
-	-	TRBJ1-1	TRBV24-1	CATSPPGIRTEAFF	TGTGCCACTTCTCCCCCGGGAATACGCACTGAAGCTTTCTTT
-	-	TRBJ1-6	TRBV28	CASRVESGRGSPLHF	TGTGCCAGCAGGGTCGAGTCAGGCCGGGGTTCACCCCTCCACTTT
-	-	TRBJ2-2	TRBV12-3/TRBV12-4	CASSLKGAGELFF	TGTGCCAGCAGTCTGAAAGGGGCCGGGGAGCTGTTTTTT
TRBD1	-	TRBJ1-2	TRBV27	CASSPTDRVWYGYTF	TGTGCCAGCAGTCCGACGGACAGGGTGTGGTATGGCTACACCTTC
-	-	TRBJ2-7	TRBV19	CASSNQGTYEQYF	TGTGCCAGTTCAAACCAGGGTACCTACGAGCAGTACTTC
TRBD2	once	TRBJ2-1	TRBV10-1	CASSDLAGDGGEQFF	TGCGCCAGCAGTGATTTAGCGGGAGACGGAGGCGAGCAGTTCTTC
-	-	TRBJ2-1	TRBV7-9	CARGPPPYNEQFF	TGTGCCAGGGGGCCACCTCCCTACAATGAGCAGTTCTTC
-	-	TRBJ2-2	TRBV24-1	CATSSPGTGELFF	TGTGCCACCAGTTCCCCGGGGACCGGGGAGCTGTTTTTT
TRBD1	-	TRBJ2-7	TRBV11-2	CASSLTRQGSEQYF	TGTGCCAGCAGCTTAACAAGACAGGGGTCCGAGCAGTACTTC
-	-	TRBJ2-2	TRBV11-3	CASSLEGMAGELFF	TGTGCCAGCAGCTTAGAGGGCATGGCGGGGGAGCTGTTTTTT
TRBD2	-	TRBJ2-3	TRBV4-1	CASSQVAGLARDTQYF	TGCGCCAGCAGCCAAGTTGCGGGACTAGCGAGGGATACGCAGTATTTT
TRBD1	-	TRBJ2-1	TRBV27	CASAAGQGAGEQFF	TGTGCCAGCGCTGCGGGACAGGGGGCTGGTGAGCAGTTCTTC
TRBD2	-	TRBJ2-2	TRBV9	CASSFRPSGATNTGELFF	TGTGCCAGCAGCTTTCGCCCTAGCGGGGCTACGAACACCGGGGAGCTGTTTTTT
-	-	TRBJ1-2	TRBV27	CASSLPGRQGYTF	TGTGCCAGCAGTTTGCCAGGGCGTCAGGGCTACACCTTC
TRBD2	-	TRBJ2-2	TRBV7-6	CASSLARLAVTGELFF	TGTGCCAGCAGCTTAGCGCGGCTAGCGGTCACCGGGGAGCTGTTTTTT
-	-	TRBJ1-2	TRBV5-1	CASSLPRASQGMSNYGYTF	TGCGCCAGCAGCTTACCCCGGGCGTCCCAGGGGATGTCAAACTATGGCTACACCTTC
-	-	TRBJ2-7	TRBV7-2	CASSLTQGYEQYF	TGTGCCAGCAGCTTAACCCAGGGGTACGAGCAGTACTTC
TRBD1	-	TRBJ2-3	TRBV5-8	CASSLRGYRGADTQYF	TGTGCCAGCAGCTTGCGGGGATACAGGGGGGCAGATACGCAGTATTTT
-	once	TRBJ1-1	TRBV29-1	CSARQTNTEAFF	TGCAGCGCCCGACAGACGAACACTGAAGCTTTCTTT
TRBD1	-	TRBJ2-2	TRBV7-8	CASSLGTGRNTGELFF	TGTGCCAGCAGCTTAGGGACAGGGCGAAACACCGGGGAGCTGTTTTTT
TRBD2	-	TRBJ2-5	TRBV2	CASSDPRGLAGVQETQYF	TGTGCCAGCAGTGACCCTAGGGGACTAGCGGGAGTACAAGAGACCCAGTACTTC
TRBD2	-	TRBJ2-4	TRBV19	CASSKLAGSQHIQYF	TGTGCCAGTAGTAAACTAGCGGGCTCTCAGCACATTCAGTACTTC
-	-	TRBJ1-1	TRBV19	CASTGHQNTEAFF	TGTGCCAGCACGGGACATCAGAACACTGAAGCTTTCTTT
-	-	TRBJ1-5	TRBV14	CASSPIAGGDQPQHF	TGTGCCAGCAGCCCAATAGCAGGAGGGGATCAGCCCCAGCATTTT
TRBD1	-	TRBJ2-7	TRBV7-8	CASSLGGGQGIYEQYF	TGTGCCAGCAGCTTAGGAGGGGGACAGGGGATCTACGAGCAGTACTTC
-	-	TRBJ1-2	TRBV13	CASSSSRTAAYGYTF	TGTGCCAGCAGCTCAAGTCGGACAGCTGCCTATGGCTACACCTTC
TRBD2	-	TRBJ2-1	TRBV19	CASIGKAGGYNEQFF	TGTGCCAGTATCGGAAAAGCGGGGGGCTACAATGAGCAGTTCTTC
TRBD1	-	TRBJ1-2	TRBV14	CASSREERPPGQGPPNYGYTF	TGTGCCAGCAGCCGTGAGGAAAGGCCCCCGGGACAGGGCCCTCCCAACTATGGCTACACCTTC
-	-	TRBJ1-1	TRBV19	CASSPTRVEAFF	TGTGCCAGTAGCCCAACCCGGGTGGAAGCTTTCTTT
-	-	TRBJ1-5	TRBV5-6	CASSGGGNNQPQHF	TGTGCCAGCAGCGGAGGAGGTAACAATCAGCCCCAGCATTTT
TRBD1	-	TRBJ1-1	TRBV6-1	CASSDPRQGHTEAFF	TGTGCCAGCAGTGACCCTCGACAGGGTCACACTGAAGCTTTCTTT
-	-	TRBJ1-4	TRBV12-3/TRBV12-4	CASREGTGEKLFF	TGTGCCAGCAGGGAGGGGACGGGTGAAAAACTGTTTTTT
TRBD1	-	TRBJ1-6	TRBV6-5	CASRGQGADNSPLHF	TGTGCCAGCAGGGGACAGGGGGCGGATAATTCACCCCTCCACTTT
-	-	TRBJ1-3	TRBV27	CASSGSSGNTIYF	TGTGCCAGCAGTGGGAGCTCTGGAAACACCATATATTTT
-	few	TRBJ1-2	TRBV6-1	CASSEILGRVNGGYTF	TGTGCCAGCAGTGAAATATTAGGCAGGGTAAATGGCGGCTACACCTTC
TRBD2	-	TRBJ2-1	TRBV5-1	CASSGGNEQFF	TGCGCCAGCTCGGGAGGAAATGAGCAGTTCTTC
TRBD1	-	TRBJ1-1	TRBV28	CASRVPGQGGEAFF	TGTGCCAGCAGGGTACCGGGACAGGGGGGGGAAGCTTTCTTT
-	-	TRBJ1-1	TRBV27	CALPVGGMNTEAFF	TGTGCCCTTCCCGTCGGGGGGATGAACACTGAAGCTTTCTTT
-	-	TRBJ2-7	TRBV28	CASSETDKLSYEQYF	TGTGCCAGCAGCGAGACAGATAAACTCTCCTACGAGCAGTACTTC
TRBD1	-	TRBJ1-2	TRBV10-1	CASSDSHGDRDGYTF	TGCGCCAGCAGTGATAGTCATGGAGACAGGGATGGCTACACCTTC
TRBD1	-	TRBJ1-1	TRBV7-9	CASSSHSDRDTEAFF	TGTGCCAGCAGTTCTCATTCTGACAGGGACACTGAAGCTTTCTTT
TRBD1	once	TRBJ2-7	TRBV6-5	CASRTTGGYEQYF	TGTGCCAGCAGGACGACAGGGGGCTACGAGCAGTACTTC
TRBD1	-	TRBJ2-5	TRBV7-3	CASSRGGQGTETQYF	TGTGCCAGCAGCCGAGGGGGACAGGGGACTGAGACCCAGTACTTC
-	once	TRBJ1-1	TRBV11-2	CASSLDRSRGADTEAFF	TGTGCCAGCAGCTTAGATCGGAGTCGGGGGGCGGACACTGAAGCTTTCTTT
-	-	TRBJ2-1	TRBV9	CASSPLLAGNNEQFF	TGTGCCAGCAGCCCCCTCCTGGCGGGAAACAATGAGCAGTTCTTC
TRBD1	few	TRBJ2-3	TRBV5-8	CASSLYSGTGGTADTQYF	TGTGCCAGCAGCTTATATTCCGGGACAGGTGGGACCGCAGATACGCAGTATTTT
TRBD2	-	TRBJ2-3	TRBV10-1	CASSASGGADTQYF	TGCGCCAGCAGTGCATCGGGAGGCGCAGATACGCAGTATTTT